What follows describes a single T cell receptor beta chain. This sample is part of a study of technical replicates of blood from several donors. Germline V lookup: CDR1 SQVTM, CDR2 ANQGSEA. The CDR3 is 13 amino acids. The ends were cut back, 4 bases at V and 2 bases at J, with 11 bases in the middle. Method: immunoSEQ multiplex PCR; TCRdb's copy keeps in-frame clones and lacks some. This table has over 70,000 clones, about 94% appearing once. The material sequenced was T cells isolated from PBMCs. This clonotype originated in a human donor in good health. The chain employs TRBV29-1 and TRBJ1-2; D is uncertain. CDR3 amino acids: CSVGSSANYGYTF. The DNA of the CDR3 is TGCAGCGTTGGGTCCTCCGCGAACTATGGCTACACCTTC.